The clone carrying this T cell receptor beta chain was detected many times. Its antigen remains unidentified. The CDR3 extends over 13 amino acids. Per the germline V gene, CDR1 is SQVTM and CDR2 is ANQGSEA. V was pared by 3 bases and J by 5 bases, with 14 bases between. The data derive from a study of CD8 T cells in ankylosing spondylitis. Broader study findings: Significant enrichment of disease-linked clones was reportedly seen in matched ankylosing spondylitis synovial fluid.

TCRdb redid the calling of the 5' RACE reads with MiXCR, one entry per CDR3 protein. The sample lists some 130,000 distinct CDR3 sequences; around 7.9% were seen once. This rearrangement joins TRBV29-1 to TRBJ2-7; tentatively, D is TRBD1 or TRBD2 (5 bases each). The sample taken for sequencing was blood, either unsorted or a sorted T cell fraction (not recorded which). The receptor comes from a female donor with ankylosing spondylitis or in good health (not recorded which). The CDR3 reads CSVEAVMGDEQYF. The CDR3 coding sequence is TGCAGCGTTGAGGCAGTGATGGGGGACGAGCAGTACTTC.